This T cell receptor beta chain originates from a study of T cells in Graves' hyperthyroidism and ophthalmopathy. Study findings and constraints: Researchers found most expanded thyroid clonotypes above 0.001 in blood as well. The model made its ophthalmopathy prediction, and onset followed a median 6.5 months later.

Amplification yielded TCR beta CDR3 regions, with RNA transcripts as the source. The HTBI primer set served for first-round RT-PCR of the TCR CDR3. From the multiplex PCR reads, TCRdb called clonotypes with MiXCR, one entry per CDR3 protein. The sample yields approximately 870,000 distinct CDR3 sequences, 38% seen once. Germline CDR1 SNHLY, CDR2 FYNNEI. CDR3 length equals 14 residues. With 1 base clipped from V and 4 bases from J, the junction kept 3 bases outside the gene matches. This clonotype was picked up a small number of times. Antigen unknown. Researchers defined stable Graves' hyperthyroidism as no ophthalmopathy progression within 18 months.

This chain connects TRBV2 to TRBJ2-7; 8 nucleotides agree with TRBD2. Input material: blood. This sequence originates from a man younger than 30 with Graves' hyperthyroidism. CDR3 residues: CASSEGAGGYEQYF. The CDR3 coding sequence is TGTGCCAGCAGTGAAGGGGCGGGGGGATACGAGCAGTACTTC.